This TCR beta chain was identified during a study of sequential checkpoint blockade in melanoma. In the study overall: First-line arms were nivolumab then ipilimumab, or the reverse, randomized 1:1. Each arm's sequence ended with maintenance nivolumab.

Assay used: immunoSEQ multiplex PCR; TCRdb lists only in-frame clones, some missing. The table records approximately 23,000 clones, around 75% of them present only once. Germline CDR1 reads SGHAT; CDR2 reads FQNNGV. The V gene lost 1 base and the J gene lost 0 bases, with 9 bases spanning the gap. The CDR3 loop spans 15 amino acids. Documented treatment: randomized to nivolumab then ipilimumab (arm A) or the reverse (arm B). Live CD3+CD8+ CD19− CD56− cells were sorted from PBMCs. A few counts support this clone. The receptor was derived from a human donor with melanoma. The sequencing here drew on CD8+ T cells sorted from blood (inferred from file names), taken from a patient given nivolumab and ipilimumab in sequence. The V and J genes are TRBV11-2 and TRBJ1-1; D not certain. The CDR3 region is CASSLVDSLNTEAFF. The DNA for the CDR3 is TGTGCCAGCAGCTTAGTAGACTCTCTGAACACTGAAGCTTTCTTT.